This T cell receptor (beta chain) originates from a study of shared clonotypes between healthy human individuals. Across the whole study: Two women and a few men aged 18 to 49 served as donors. Study results and limitations: Of the naive CD4 clonotypes, roughly 5% were shared across several donors. Investigators collected only blood, and repertoires in tissues likely differ.

The CDR3 consists of 15 residues. V was clipped by 5 bases and J by 4 bases; unmatched bases: 10. Germline CDR1 SGHAT, CDR2 FQDESV (reference sequence). A word on this clone: Its matching antigen is unknown.

Deep-level assay runs were performed. Sequencing was performed with immunoSEQ multiplex PCR; in TCRdb, only in-frame clones are kept and a portion is missing. The sample shows hundreds of thousands of clones, 73% of them seen only once. Sequencing was done on a sample of memory CD4+ T cells sorted from blood. Subset in this sample: CD45RA-negative fraction. This clonotype was obtained from a man under 40 in good health. The rearrangement uses TRBV11-1 and TRBJ2-5; TRBD2 aligns across 7 bases. The CDR3 region has the DNA TGTGCCAGCAGCCCTTACTGGGGCGGGGGAGAGACCCAGTACTTC. Translated, it gives CASSPYWGGGETQYF.